A selection of T cell receptor beta chains follows, all from one sample in a study of beta chain features in type 1 diabetes. Assay used: immunoSEQ multiplex PCR; TCRdb lists only in-frame clones, some missing. The sample lists 93,000 or so clones, over 25% occurring once. Input material: central memory CD4+ T cells from blood. These receptors were taken from a woman aged 18-29 years with type 1 diabetes. Each CDR3 is given with its conserved first and last residue. Each record gives: V gene, CDR3 length, J gene, CDR3 protein.

TRBV10-2,17,TRBJ2-2,CASVYASGTVYTGELFF
TRBV27,19,TRBJ2-5,CASSQVNTRLVGFIETQYF
TRBV5-4,12,TRBJ1-1,CASRAMNTEAFF
TRBV29-1,13,TRBJ1-5,CSVVVRADQPQHF
TRBV7-2,14,TRBJ2-7,CASSVPGVGYEQYF
TRBV11-2,18,TRBJ2-7,CASSQPTTSGPTTYEQYF
TRBV4-2,14,TRBJ2-5,CASSRPGGKETQYF
TRBV30,13,TRBJ2-7,CAWSEGQGYAQYF
TRBV14,13,TRBJ1-1,CASSLPGSKKAFF
TRBV2,15,TRBJ2-6,CASSSQGAGANVLTF
TRBV7-3,16,TRBJ2-2,CASSLIFPTGTGELFF
TRBV25-1,11,TRBJ2-7,CASSREDEQYF
TRBV7-6,14,TRBJ1-2,CASSYGQANYGYTF
TRBV5-4,16,TRBJ2-3,CASSSGLAGVTDTQYF
TRBV27,13,TRBJ2-5,CASSRSRGETQYF
TRBV28,11,TRBJ1-2,CASSLRESYTF
TRBV6-5,15,TRBJ1-1,CASSYSGQGRTEAFF
TRBV5-1,17,TRBJ1-5,CASSLAPGEGSNQPQHF
TRBV12-5,13,TRBJ1-5,CASGRTRDQPQHF
TRBV7-2,15,TRBJ1-5,CASSLGQGVSQPQHF
TRBV10-3,14,TRBJ1-1,CATKGGRLKTEAFF
TRBV5-1,15,TRBJ1-2,CASSPSGGFDYGYTF
TRBV5-1,16,TRBJ2-5,CASSLGLAGRGETQYF
TRBV6-5,13,TRBJ2-1,CASSWTADNEQFF
TRBV5-1,17,TRBJ1-1,CASSLGHQNRGVPEAFF
TRBV4-1,15,TRBJ2-7,CASSQGDRLAREQYF
TRBV18,14,TRBJ2-6,CASSGALGANVLTF
TRBV5-1,15,TRBJ1-5,CASSLGGQDNQPQHF
TRBV7-9,15,TRBJ2-5,CASSHARAHQETQYF
TRBV5-1,15,TRBJ2-4,CASSLDRGPVYIQYF
TRBV7-2,17,TRBJ1-5,CASSLAGGQGWNQPQHF
TRBV2,15,TRBJ1-4,CASSGSGTGYEKLFF
TRBV5-1,15,TRBJ1-2,CASSVGQGPFYGYTF
TRBV6-1,17,TRBJ2-5,CASSVVSSGSSQETQYF
TRBV19,17,TRBJ2-1,CASSIRGLAGSYNEQFF
TRBV5-1,15,TRBJ2-3,CASSLEGTRSDTQYF
TRBV4-1,16,TRBJ1-4,CASSQDYAATNEKLFF
TRBV11-2,17,TRBJ2-2,CASSSKVLAGNTGELFF
TRBV7-7,16,TRBJ2-1,CASSPEAGVGYNEQFF
TRBV5-6,12,TRBJ2-7,CASSLYSYEQYF
TRBV5-5,15,TRBJ2-6,CASSLGPSGANVLTF
TRBV11-2,16,TRBJ2-3,CASSLAGRTSTDTQYF
TRBV25-1,15,TRBJ1-2,CASSESRTGDYGYTF
TRBV18,16,TRBJ2-1,CASSPGGTSGSSEQFF
TRBV6-1,15,TRBJ1-1,CASSPNPQGTTEAFF
TRBV5-1,14,TRBJ2-7,CASDGTRTRNEQYF
TRBV18,15,TRBJ1-4,CASSPVGQGREKLFF
TRBV7-7,14,TRBJ2-2,CASSAGTGTGELFF
TRBV27,14,TRBJ2-3,CASSRDRGTDTQYF
TRBV27,15,TRBJ1-2,CASSTKGARFYGYTF
TRBV5-1,15,TRBJ2-1,CASSMGLAGVDEQFF
TRBV5-1,15,TRBJ2-3,CASSYQGSSTDTQYF
TRBV10-2,14,TRBJ2-3,CASSASGRTDTQYF
TRBV4-1,13,TRBJ1-1,CASSTSGNTEAFF
TRBV10-1,19,TRBJ2-4,CASVPPEGGGSAWGNIQYF